One and the same sample provided the 29 T cell receptor beta chains below, sequenced in a study of T cells in tumors after PD-1 blockade. Only in-frame clones appear in the TCRdb table, and some are missing; sequencing was by immunoSEQ multiplex PCR. Counted here are approximately 46,000 clones, about four fifths occurring once; the ten biggest clones make up approximately 15%. The sequencing here drew on PBMCs, taken before anti-PD-1 treatment. These receptors originate from a human donor with basal cell carcinoma.

V is TRBV6-5 and J is TRBJ1-6; unclear D gene. With 10 bases removed from V and 5 bases from J, the gap between germline ends came to 12 bases. Germline CDR1 MNHEY, CDR2 SVGAGI. The CDR3 loop spans 13 amino acids. As DNA, the CDR3 is TGTGCCACCCAGCGGGCCAATAATTCACCCCTCCACTTT. As protein: CATQRANNSPLHF.

The rearrangement joins TRBV6-5 to TRBJ2-7, with 11 bases that match TRBD2. The V and J ends lost 6 bases and 7 bases, in that order; junction bases with no gene match: 11. Per germline, CDR1 MNHEY and CDR2 SVGAGI. This CDR3 comprises 15 residues. The CDR3 region has the DNA TGTGCCAGCAGCTTTACTAGCGGGAGAGGCGGAGAGCAGTACTTC. Its protein product is CASSFTSGRGGEQYF.

The rearrangement joins TRBV5-1 to TRBJ1-4; 7 nucleotides align to TRBD1. This CDR3 comprises 14 residues. After removal of 4 bases from V and 8 bases from J, the junction contained 8 bases not matched to a gene. Germline V lookup: CDR1 SGHRS, CDR2 YFSETQ. CDR3 in amino acids: CASSTGQVEEKLFF. CDR3 DNA sequence: TGCGCCAGCAGCACCGGACAGGTGGAAGAAAAACTGTTTTTT.

The chain carries TRBV10-1 and TRBJ2-1; 8 nucleotides agree with TRBD1. This CDR3 region has 15 residues. CDR1 is WNHNN and CDR2 is SYGVQD in the germline V gene (reference sequence). V shed 8 bases and J 3 bases; nucleotides not matched to a gene: 9. CDR3 sequence (DNA): TGCGCCAGCGCAAAAAGCACAGGGGGCTACAATGAGCAGTTCTTC. It is translated as CASAKSTGGYNEQFF.

CDR3 coding DNA: TGTGCCAGCTCCCCCGGGACAGGGAGCTCCTACGAGCAGTACTTC. Its protein is CASSPGTGSSYEQYF. V is TRBV18 and J is TRBJ2-7; 9 bases are shared with TRBD1. The CDR3 contains 15 residues. CDR1 and CDR2 (germline): KGHSH, LQKENI. V shed 6 bases, J shed 0 bases, and the junction held 6 bases outside the gene matches.

The chain recombines TRBV6-1 with TRBJ2-3; 9 nucleotides agree with TRBD1. The germline V gene has CDR1 MNHNS and CDR2 SASEGT. V trimming: 2 bases; J trimming: 10 bases; junction bases outside the gene matches: 7. This CDR3 contains 14 residues. In DNA form, the CDR3 reads TGTGCCAGCAGTGAAAAGGACAGGGGAACGGCGCAGTATTTT. Residues: CASSEKDRGTAQYF.

In its sample, this clone was seen a few times. The rearrangement joins TRBV24-1 to TRBJ2-7; possibly TRBD1 or TRBD2 for D (6 bases each). The V and J ends lost 3 bases and 2 bases respectively, with 13 bases between them. Germline values: CDR1 KGHDR, CDR2 SFDVKD. The CDR3 contains 15 residues. CDR3 amino acids: CATSDPRGPAYEQYF. For the CDR3, the DNA is TGTGCCACCAGTGATCCCCGGGGGCCCGCCTACGAGCAGTACTTC.

The V gene is TRBV5-4, the J gene TRBJ2-3; tentatively, D is TRBD2 (7 bases). CDR1 is SGHNT and CDR2 is YYREEE in the germline V gene (reference sequence). V was cut by 2 bases and J by 6 bases, with 10 bases left in between. There are 13 residues in the CDR3. In nucleotides, the CDR3 is TGTGCCAGCAGCTTAAGGGGGGGGGATACGCAGTATTTT. Its translation: CASSLRGGDTQYF.

This rearrangement joins TRBV10-3 to TRBJ2-1, with 13 bases that match TRBD2. The CDR3 sequence is 17 residues long. The germline V gene has CDR1 ENHRY and CDR2 SYGVKD. With V trimmed by 0 bases and J by 10 bases, 9 bases remained unmatched. The CDR3, as DNA: TGTGCCATCAGTGAGTCCGGGTGGACTAGCGGGAGTGGGGAGCAGTTCTTC. Encoded protein: CAISESGWTSGSGEQFF.

The V call is TRBV9, the J call TRBJ2-1, with a tentative D call TRBD2 (6 bases). Trimming stripped 7 bases from V and 7 bases from J, with 21 bases between. The germline CDR1 and CDR2 sequences are SGDLS and YYNGEE. The CDR3 is 15 amino acids. CDR3 residues: CASAIGWGVENEQFF. CDR3 DNA sequence: TGTGCCAGCGCTATCGGATGGGGGGTCGAGAATGAGCAGTTCTTC.

V is TRBV4-1 and J is TRBJ2-1, with no clear D. Germline values: CDR1 MGHRA, CDR2 YSYEKL. The CDR3 consists of 13 residues. With 0 bases removed from V and 9 bases from J, the gap between germline ends came to 9 bases. The CDR3 DNA is TGCGCCAGCAGCCAAGAGGGGTTCTCTGAGCAGTTCTTC. This gives the protein CASSQEGFSEQFF.

The V call is TRBV5-1, the J call TRBJ2-7; 13 positions match TRBD2. In germline, CDR1 is SGHRS, CDR2 YFSETQ. CDR3 length equals 15 residues. Trimming at V came to 6 bases and at J to 1 base, leaving 4 bases not matched to a gene. The CDR3 loop is CASTRTSGSSYEQYF. The CDR3 DNA reads as TGCGCCAGCACCCGGACTAGCGGGAGTTCCTACGAGCAGTACTTC.

The sample holds a few counts of this clone. The rearrangement uses TRBV7-3 and TRBJ2-3; 8 positions match TRBD2. Germline V gene lookup returns CDR1 SGHTA and CDR2 FQGTGA. With 0 bases clipped from V and 0 bases from J, the junction kept 5 bases outside the gene matches. The CDR3 contains 17 residues. The CDR3 here is CASSLTRGLVSTDTQYF. The CDR3 DNA follows: TGTGCCAGCAGCTTAACGAGGGGACTAGTCAGCACAGATACGCAGTATTTT.

The chain combines TRBV5-4 with TRBJ1-1; maybe TRBD1 (6 bases). Deletions cut 4 bases from V and 9 bases from J, with 19 bases between. The germline gives CDR1 SGHNT, CDR2 YYREEE (reference sequence). The CDR3 totals 14 residues. The CDR3 DNA follows: TGTGCCAGCAGCAAGGACAGTGGGTCGTATAAAGCTTTCTTT. This gives the protein CASSKDSGSYKAFF.

The V gene is TRBV19, the J gene TRBJ2-2; tentatively, D is TRBD2 (6 bases). The CDR3 consists of 17 residues. V lost 0 bases and J 5 bases, leaving 16 bases between the germline ends. CDR1 is LNHDA and CDR2 is SQIVND in the germline V gene (reference sequence). CDR3 in amino acids: CASSIDPGLKGTGELFF. The CDR3 bases are TGTGCCAGTAGTATAGATCCCGGACTAAAGGGGACCGGGGAGCTGTTTTTT.

The chain carries TRBV6-1 and TRBJ2-5; no firm D call. This CDR3 comprises 14 residues. Germline V lookup: CDR1 MNHNS, CDR2 SASEGT. Trimming took off 1 base at V and 2 bases at J, with 8 bases between the two ends. The CDR3 here is CASSEVGRQETQYF. CDR3 DNA sequence: TGTGCCAGCAGTGAAGTGGGCAGACAAGAGACCCAGTACTTC.

The chain joins TRBV19 to TRBJ1-5; a possible D gene is TRBD1 (5 bases). Trimming cost V 1 base and J 7 bases, with 17 bases left between them. The CDR3 is 16 residues long. The germline V gene has CDR1 LNHDA and CDR2 SQIVND (reference sequence). The CDR3 loop reads CASSIAVRAMKQPQHF. CDR3 sequence (DNA): TGTGCCAGTAGTATAGCGGTCAGGGCAATGAAGCAGCCCCAGCATTTT.

The V and J genes are TRBV14 and TRBJ2-1; no clear D gene. Germline assignment: CDR1 SGHDN and CDR2 FVKESK. V lost 2 bases and J 8 bases, leaving 7 bases between the germline ends. The CDR3 sequence is 12 residues long. CDR3 sequence: CASSQSWDEQFF. DNA for the CDR3: TGTGCCAGCAGCCAATCATGGGATGAGCAGTTCTTC.

Of note for this clone: Other DNA sequences within the sample encode an identical CDR3. The V gene is TRBV5-1, the J gene TRBJ1-2, with 9 bases lining up with TRBD1. The CDR3 runs to 15 residues. Germline CDR1 reads SGHRS; CDR2 reads YFSETQ. The junction had 3 bases not matched to a gene; V was cut back by 1 base and J by 2 bases. The CDR3 DNA sequence: TGCGCCAGCAGCTTGAGTGGACAGGGGAACTATGGCTACACCTTC. Residues: CASSLSGQGNYGYTF.

This rearrangement joins TRBV10-2 to TRBJ2-7, with TRBD1 matching 8 bases. Unmatched junction bases numbered 15, after V lost 6 bases and J lost 2 bases. The CDR3 length is 17 residues. CDR1 and CDR2 from the germline V gene are WSHSY and SAAADI. The CDR3 DNA is TGCGCCAGCAGCTACTCCAGAACCCGGGACAGGACCTACGAGCAGTACTTC. Translated: CASSYSRTRDRTYEQYF.

This chain connects TRBV4-1 to TRBJ1-2, with 8 bases fitting TRBD1. CDR3 length: 15 amino acids. The V and J ends lost 1 base and 7 bases, in that order; junction bases with no gene match: 8. Germline-derived CDR1 and CDR2 are MGHRA and YSYEKL. The CDR3 reads CASSQAGQGTGGYTF. The CDR3 coding sequence is TGCGCCAGCAGCCAAGCTGGACAGGGAACAGGTGGCTACACCTTC.

The chain recombines TRBV6-1 with TRBJ2-7; D gene uncertain. Germline assignment: CDR1 MNHNS and CDR2 SASEGT. V was clipped by 3 bases and J by 5 bases, with 11 bases between them. This CDR3 contains 13 residues. The CDR3 spells CASSDEWSNEQYF. For the CDR3, the DNA is TGTGCCAGCAGTGACGAATGGTCGAACGAGCAGTACTTC.

The V call is TRBV7-9, the J call TRBJ2-1; TRBD2 matches at 8 bases. Trimming removed 1 base from V and 3 bases from J; junction bases left unmatched: 5. This CDR3 contains 16 residues. Germline CDR1 SEHNR, CDR2 FQNEAQ (reference sequence). The CDR3 DNA reads TGTGCCAGCAGCTTAGGGGTGACTAGCGACTACAATGAGCAGTTCTTC. It is translated as CASSLGVTSDYNEQFF.

The chain carries TRBV28 and TRBJ2-1, with D possibly called TRBD1 or TRBD2 (6 bases each). Per the germline V gene, CDR1 is MDHEN and CDR2 is SYDVKM. CDR3 length equals 14 residues. With 6 bases removed from V and 7 bases from J, the gap between germline ends came to 16 bases. CDR3 amino acids: CASSLWGAGNEQFF. CDR3 nucleotides: TGTGCCAGCAGCCTCTGGGGGGCAGGAAATGAGCAGTTCTTC.

The chain joins TRBV15 to TRBJ1-1; no clear D gene. Trimming shortened V by 0 bases and J by 1 base, and 9 bases separated the two germline ends. Germline V gene data show CDR1 as LNHNV and CDR2 as YYDKDF (reference sequence). The CDR3 runs 15 residues. The CDR3, as DNA: TGTGCCACCAGCAGAGAAGGATCCAGGAACACTGAAGCTTTCTTT. This codes for CATSREGSRNTEAFF.

The V and J genes are TRBV10-3 and TRBJ2-1; the D is unclear. Germline V gives CDR1 ENHRY, CDR2 SYGVKD. The CDR3 spans 14 residues. V gave up 3 bases and J gave up 5 bases, with 11 bases separating them. This CDR3 reads CAISEVGFNNEQFF. The CDR3 DNA sequence: TGTGCCATCAGTGAAGTGGGGTTCAACAATGAGCAGTTCTTC.

The rearrangement joins TRBV19 to TRBJ2-3; 13 bases agree with TRBD2. The CDR3 is made up of 15 amino acids. Germline V gene lookup returns CDR1 LNHDA and CDR2 SQIVND (reference sequence). V shed 4 bases, J shed 4 bases, and the junction held 2 bases outside the gene matches. The CDR3 sequence: CASSRLAGGSDTQYF. The CDR3 DNA reads TGTGCCAGTAGTAGACTAGCGGGAGGTTCAGATACGCAGTATTTT.

The chain links TRBV4-2 to TRBJ2-1; D might be TRBD1 (6 bases). Trimming left V 0 bases short and J 9 bases short, with 9 bases between. CDR1 and CDR2 from the germline V gene are LGHNA and YNFKEQ. This CDR3 is 13 amino acids long. CDR3 sequence reads: CASSQDVTGEQFF. For the CDR3, the DNA is TGTGCCAGCAGCCAAGATGTGACAGGTGAGCAGTTCTTC.

V is TRBV2 and J is TRBJ2-3; 11 positions agree with TRBD2. The CDR3 runs 16 residues. V dropped 7 bases and J dropped 6; count of bases not matched to a gene: 12. Germline-derived CDR1 and CDR2 are SNHLY and FYNNEI. CDR3 region: CASKGTSGRRRDTQYF. CDR3 coding DNA: TGTGCCAGCAAAGGGACTAGCGGCCGCCGTAGGGATACGCAGTATTTT.